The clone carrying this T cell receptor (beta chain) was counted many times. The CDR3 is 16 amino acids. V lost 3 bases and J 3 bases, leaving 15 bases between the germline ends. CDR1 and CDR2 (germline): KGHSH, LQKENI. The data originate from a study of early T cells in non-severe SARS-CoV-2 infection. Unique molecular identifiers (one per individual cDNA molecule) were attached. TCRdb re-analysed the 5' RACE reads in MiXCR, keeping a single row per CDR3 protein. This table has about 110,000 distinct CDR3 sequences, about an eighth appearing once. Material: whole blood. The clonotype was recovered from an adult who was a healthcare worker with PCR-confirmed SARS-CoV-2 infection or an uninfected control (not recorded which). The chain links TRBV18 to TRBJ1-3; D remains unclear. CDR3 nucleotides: TGTGCCAGCTCACCGCAGGCAGCCAACTTTGGAAACACCATATATTTT. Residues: CASSPQAANFGNTIYF.